A selection of T cell receptor beta chains follows, all from one sample in a study of technical replicates of blood from a handful of donors. Some clones are missing from TCRdb's copy, which holds only in-frame ones; the method was immunoSEQ multiplex PCR. The sample includes tens of thousands of clones, about 95% of them seen just once. The specimen sequenced was T cells isolated from PBMCs. Receptors originate from a human donor in good health. Each CDR3 is given with its conserved first and last residue. The order of the fields is CDR3 protein, V gene.

CAWSGGQTYEQYF | TRBV30
CASSLRYKEKDGSYGYTF | TRBV7-9
CASSLGGPNQPQHF | TRBV13
CASSLVRGYEQYF | TRBV28
CASSVTSSVGQETQYF | TRBV9
CASRGNTPYEQYF | TRBV6-5
CASSQDYWDFLTDTQYF | TRBV4-3
CASSYFSGAGGEQYF | TRBV6-5
CASSALTSGSADTQYF | TRBV9
CASGSREEQYF | TRBV27
CASSSGVAQPQHF | TRBV5-4
CASRPQTANGYTF | TRBV6-5
CASSLGGQGGQPQHF | TRBV7-9
CASSIIANSYNEQFF | TRBV19
CASSLVRDRGRFFF | TRBV5-1
CASSLNPGHTEAFF | TRBV7-3
CASVQGAYNEQFF | TRBV2
CASTLGGGNTGELFF | TRBV5-6
CASSKLAGGVETQYF | TRBV7-2
CASSPPWTGGKETQYF | TRBV14
CASSQTGSDNQPQHF | TRBV6-5
CASSALRGGTEAFF | TRBV11-3
CASSVSTSGSYEQYF | TRBV4-2